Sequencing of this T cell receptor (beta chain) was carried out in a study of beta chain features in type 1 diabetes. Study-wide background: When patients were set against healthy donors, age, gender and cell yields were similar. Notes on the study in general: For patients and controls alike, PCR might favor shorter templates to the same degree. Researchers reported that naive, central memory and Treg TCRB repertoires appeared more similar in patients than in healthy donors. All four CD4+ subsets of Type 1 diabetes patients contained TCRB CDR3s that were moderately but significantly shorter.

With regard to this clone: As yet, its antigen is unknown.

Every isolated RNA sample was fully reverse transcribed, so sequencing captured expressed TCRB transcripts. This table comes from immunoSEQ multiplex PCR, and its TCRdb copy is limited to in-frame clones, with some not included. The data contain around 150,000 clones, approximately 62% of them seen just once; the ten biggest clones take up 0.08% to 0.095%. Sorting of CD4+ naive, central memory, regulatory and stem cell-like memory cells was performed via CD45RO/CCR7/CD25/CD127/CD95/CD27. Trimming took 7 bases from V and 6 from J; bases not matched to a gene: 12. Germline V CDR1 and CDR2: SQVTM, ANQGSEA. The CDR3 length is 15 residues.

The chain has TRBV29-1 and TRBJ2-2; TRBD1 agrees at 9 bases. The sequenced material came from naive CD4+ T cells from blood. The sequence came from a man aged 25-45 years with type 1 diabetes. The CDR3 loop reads CSATPGTGSSGELFF. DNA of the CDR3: TGCAGCGCTACCCCGGGGACAGGGTCGTCCGGGGAGCTGTTTTTT.